The TCR beta chain under discussion was sequenced for a study of PD-L1 blockade in urothelial cancer. Sequenced by immunoSEQ multiplex PCR; TCRdb stores in-frame clones only, minus some. The table shows about 28,000 clones, with approximately 79% occurring only once. Samples were collected from each patient before treatment and during treatment. Each patient gave between 1 and 8 of them in total. Germline CDR1 is SGHRS and CDR2 is YFSETQ. This CDR3 contains 17 residues. V shed 5 bases, J shed 2 bases, and the junction held 10 bases outside the gene matches. The clonotype was recovered from a man aged 45-65 years with urothelial cancer. This specimen was PBMCs, taken around atezolizumab (anti-PD-L1) treatment. The chain employs TRBV5-1 and TRBJ1-3; 10 bases line up with TRBD1. The CDR3 coding sequence is TGCGCCAGCAGGGACAGGGGGTTGTCTAGTACTGGAAACACCATATATTTT. It translates to CASRDRGLSSTGNTIYF.